The 15 T cell receptor beta chains listed next were all sequenced from one sample in a study of T cell repertoires in aging, cancer and after chemotherapy. Peripheral blood genomic DNA, not sorted cells or RNA, was the template. TRB rearrangements spanning V, D and J were amplified using mixed TRB-A/B primers. TCRdb used MiXCR to reprocess the multiplex PCR reads, holding one entry per CDR3 protein. The repertoire has a few thousand distinct CDR3 sequences, 20% to 30% of them found once; the top ten carry more than 9%. The sequencing input was blood. The receptors shown here come from a human donor with a solid tumor.

This clonotype is labeled as medium-sized. V usage is TRBV5-4 and J usage is TRBJ2-3; TRBD2 agrees at 8 bases. Germline CDR1 is SGHNT and CDR2 is YYREEE (reference sequence). This CDR3 contains 15 residues. V lost 4 bases to trimming and J lost 3 bases; unmatched junction nucleotides: 7. The CDR3 DNA reads TGTGCCAGCAGCCGCGGGACTAGAGGAACAGATACGCAGTATTTT. This encodes CASSRGTRGTDTQYF.

This clonotype ranks as medium-sized. The chain uses TRBV6-2 or TRBV6-3 and TRBJ2-1; 11 nucleotides line up with TRBD1. Losses at the gene ends were 6 bases for V and 12 bases for J; bases not matched to a gene: 10. The CDR3 has 14 residues. Germline V gene sequence: CDR1 MNHEY, CDR2 SVGEGT. CDR3 coding DNA: TGTGCCAGCAGCCCCATCGGGACAGGGGGTCTGCAGTTCTTC. It encodes CASSPIGTGGLQFF.

This clonotype is termed medium-sized (0.01 to 0.1%). V gene TRBV5-6 combines with J gene TRBJ1-6; D might be TRBD1 (5 bases). There are 15 residues in the CDR3. The V gene lost 4 bases and the J gene lost 8 bases, with 16 bases spanning the gap. CDR1 is SGHDT and CDR2 is YYEEEE in the germline V gene. CDR3 coding DNA: TGTGCCAGCAGCAAAGGGGTAGGTAGTTATTCACCCCTCCACTTT. It translates to CASSKGVGSYSPLHF.

The V gene is TRBV5-6, the J gene TRBJ2-5; 7 positions match TRBD2. Germline V gives CDR1 SGHDT, CDR2 YYEEEE. Germline trimming cut 3 bases from V and 6 bases from J; bases unmatched to any gene: 8. CDR3 length: 14 residues. This chain's CDR3 is CASSWGGGTKTQYF. CDR3 coding DNA: TGTGCCAGCAGCTGGGGGGGGGGGACGAAGACCCAGTACTTC.

The V and J genes are TRBV4-1 and TRBJ2-3, with a tentative D call TRBD1 (6 bases). V dropped 5 bases and J dropped 6 bases, with 18 bases sitting between them. The V gene's germline CDR1 is MGHRA and CDR2 YSYEKL. The CDR3 contains 15 residues. CDR3 sequence (DNA): TGCGCCAGCAGCAAACGGGATGCCACAGGGGATACGCAGTATTTT. Its translation: CASSKRDATGDTQYF.

The chain joins TRBV20-1 to TRBJ2-1; no firm D call. The CDR3 is made up of 10 amino acids. Germline CDR1 DFQATT, CDR2 SNEGSKA (reference sequence). This CDR3 is CSLQANEQFF. In DNA form, the CDR3 reads TGCAGCCTGCAAGCCAATGAGCAGTTCTTC.

This clonotype was seen many times. This chain connects TRBV12-3 or TRBV12-4 to TRBJ2-5; perhaps TRBD2 as D (6 bases). The CDR3 loop spans 14 amino acids. Trimming left V 3 bases short and J 7 bases short, with 15 bases between. The CDR3 nucleotides read TGTGCCAGCAGTTTCGGAGGGCTTCTGATGACCCAGTACTTC. This codes for CASSFGGLLMTQYF.

By sample fraction, this clonotype is medium-sized. The chain combines TRBV20-1 with TRBJ1-2; D gene uncertain. The CDR3 has 12 residues. Trimming removed 3 bases from V and 3 bases from J, with 8 bases in between. CDR1 DFQATT and CDR2 SNEGSKA come from the germline V gene (reference sequence). The CDR3 here is CSASLLDYGYTF. In DNA form, the CDR3 reads TGCAGTGCTAGTTTGCTGGACTATGGCTACACCTTC.

This clonotype has more than one count but fewer than ten. The chain links TRBV10-1 to TRBJ2-5, with D possibly being TRBD1 or TRBD2 (5 bases each). This CDR3 has 16 residues. V was trimmed by 0 bases and J by 5 bases, leaving 16 bases between them. CDR1 WNHNN and CDR2 SYGVQD come from the germline V gene (reference sequence). The CDR3 bases are TGCGCCAGCAGTGAGTCTCTCGGGGACCCGTGGGAGACCCAGTACTTC. Its translation is CASSESLGDPWETQYF.

This clonotype is labeled as medium-sized (0.01 to 0.1%). This sequence joins TRBV5-1 and TRBJ2-1; tentative D call: TRBD1 (5 bases). This CDR3 has 13 amino acids. The germline gives CDR1 SGHRS, CDR2 YFSETQ. The V end was cut by 4 bases, the J end by 10 bases, with 15 bases between. CDR3: CASSADSFGEQFF. The DNA of the CDR3 is TGCGCCAGCAGCGCAGACAGTTTTGGGGAGCAGTTCTTC.

This chain links TRBV7-9 with TRBJ2-1; TRBD2 aligns across 9 bases. After removal of 0 bases from V and 8 bases from J, the junction contained 11 bases not matched to a gene. This CDR3 contains 17 residues. Germline CDR1 reads SEHNR; CDR2 reads FQNEAQ (reference sequence). CDR3 coding DNA: TGTGCCAGCAGCTTAGCTTGGGTTGCGGGGGGGCATCATGAGCAGTTCTTC. It is translated as CASSLAWVAGGHHEQFF.

This clonotype appeared a few times. V is TRBV10-3 and J is TRBJ1-5; D gene uncertain. V was shortened by 7 bases and J by 0 bases, with 13 bases between the two germline ends. Germline CDR1 is ENHRY and CDR2 is SYGVKD. The CDR3 runs to 15 residues. The CDR3 region has the DNA TGTGCCATCAAAAAAGAAGACCTTAGCAATCAGCCCCAGCATTTT. It is translated as CAIKKEDLSNQPQHF.

This clonotype is medium-sized. This sequence joins TRBV6-1 and TRBJ1-6; D possibly corresponds to TRBD1 (6 bases). The ends were cut back, 1 base at V and 7 bases at J, with 11 bases in the middle. Germline V CDR1 and CDR2: MNHNS, SASEGT. This CDR3 spans 15 amino acids. DNA for the CDR3: TGTGCCAGCAGTGAAGGCGGACAGCCAAATTCACCCCTCCACTTT. The encoded protein is CASSEGGQPNSPLHF.

This clonotype was detected ten times or more. The rearrangement links TRBV19 to TRBJ2-7; 9 bases agree with TRBD1. Germline lookup yields CDR1 LNHDA and CDR2 SQIVND (reference sequence). The CDR3 length is 17 residues. V lost 0 bases, J lost 4 bases, and 10 bases stayed unmatched. This chain's CDR3 is CASSIEYPGTGFYEQYF. The CDR3 nucleotides are TGTGCCAGTAGTATAGAATACCCCGGGACAGGGTTTTACGAGCAGTACTTC.

This clonotype showed up just a few times. The V and J genes are TRBV4-3 and TRBJ2-1; D is unresolved. Trimming removed 0 bases from V and 7 bases from J, with 10 bases in between. In germline, CDR1 is LGHNA, CDR2 YSLEER. The CDR3 spans 14 residues. The CDR3 is CASSQDAPGNEQFF. The CDR3 region has the DNA TGCGCCAGCAGCCAAGATGCCCCCGGTAATGAGCAGTTCTTC.